This note documents a single T cell receptor beta chain sequence. The antigen is undetermined. The data stem from a study of cytomegalovirus exposure and HLA in healthy donors. CDR1 and CDR2 (germline): MDHEN, SYDVKM. Trimming at V came to 4 bases and at J to 6 bases, leaving 15 bases not matched to a gene. The CDR3 is made up of 16 amino acids. Sampled while nominally healthy, donors likely had unrecorded immune exposures. Overall study findings and caveats: Reported results showed that the classifier diagnosed cytomegalovirus status with high specificity and sensitivity. Most of the TCR beta V segments (in an earlier analysis) were productive either about 87% or about 30% of the time.

The PCR employed 60 Vbeta primers together with 13 Jbeta primers. Measured with immunoSEQ multiplex PCR; TCRdb has only the in-frame clones, and not every one. The profile shows around 91,000 clones, approximately 86% of them singletons. The source is a man aged 25 to 45 in good health and CMV-seropositive. Sample: PBMCs. The J gene is TRBJ2-7, the V gene TRBV28; 7 bases are shared with TRBD2. CDR3 bases: TGTGCCAGCAGTTCGTATACACCCGGACTAGAAGGCGAGCAGTACTTC. Translation: CASSSYTPGLEGEQYF.